This passage covers 6 T cell receptor beta chains from one sample sequenced in a study of early T cells in non-severe SARS-CoV-2 infection. TCRdb re-analysed the 5' RACE reads in MiXCR, keeping a single row per CDR3 protein. The repertoire holds about 66,000 distinct CDR3 sequences, with around 14% as singletons. The sequencing input was whole blood. Every receptor here comes from an adult who was a healthcare worker with PCR-confirmed SARS-CoV-2 infection or an uninfected control (not recorded which).

This clonotype was recorded at least ten times. J is TRBJ2-7 and V is TRBV6-1, with 10 bases that match TRBD1. The CDR3 is 12 amino acids. The V and J ends lost 8 bases and 4 bases, in that order; junction bases with no gene match: 2. Per germline, CDR1 MNHNS and CDR2 SASEGT. The CDR3 loop is CASDRGLYEQYF. The CDR3, as DNA: TGTGCCAGCGACAGGGGGCTATACGAGCAGTACTTC.

This chain connects TRBV29-1 to TRBJ2-5, with unresolved D. The germline gives CDR1 SQVTM, CDR2 ANQGSEA. The CDR3 contains 12 residues. V shed 4 bases and J shed 4 bases, with 10 bases lying between them. CDR3: CSVVLWGETQYF. CDR3 DNA sequence: TGCAGCGTTGTTCTTTGGGGAGAGACCCAGTACTTC. Together with reference TRBV29-1 and TRBJ2-5, the CDR3 gives the full variable domain: SAVISQKPSRDICQRGTSLTIQCQVDSQVTMMFWYRQQPGQSLTLIATANQGSEATYESGFVIDKFPISRPNLTFSTLTVSNMSPEDSSIYLCSVVLWGETQYFGPGTRLLVL.

The J gene is TRBJ2-7, the V gene TRBV14, with D uncertain. The CDR3 loop spans 13 amino acids. Germline-derived CDR1 and CDR2 are SGHDN and FVKESK. The V end was cut by 4 bases, the J end by 6 bases, with 13 bases between. CDR3 residues: CASSLYQRGEQYF. The CDR3 nucleotides are TGTGCCAGCAGCCTCTACCAGCGTGGCGAGCAGTACTTC.

This clonotype was seen a handful of times. The junction departs from the called germline gene at one end, perhaps through a read error. This rearrangement joins TRBV7-9 to TRBJ2-1; the match to TRBD1 covers 10 bases. There are 15 residues in the CDR3. CDR1 SEHNR and CDR2 FQNEAQ come from the germline V gene (reference sequence). The CDR3 region is CAFHLRDRGFDEQSF. CDR3 DNA: TGTGCCTTCCACCTTAGGGACAGGGGTTTCGATGAGCAGTCCTTC.

This clonotype was detected many times. The J gene is TRBJ2-7, the V gene TRBV20-1, with a tentative D call TRBD2 (5 bases). The CDR3 totals 15 residues. Germline V lookup: CDR1 DFQATT, CDR2 SNEGSKA (reference sequence). V lost 2 bases and J lost 7, with 21 bases in between. Here the CDR3 DNA reads TGCAGTGCTAGAAGGGTGGAGGCCCCAAGTGGGGAGCAGTACTTC. This encodes CSARRVEAPSGEQYF.

A few counts support this clonotype. The chain couples TRBV6-5 to TRBJ2-5; D remains ambiguous. The V end lost 0 bases, the J end lost 0 bases, and 8 bases lay between the germline ends. Germline lookup yields CDR1 MNHEY and CDR2 SVGAGI. The CDR3 runs 15 residues. For the CDR3, the DNA is TGTGCCAGCAGTTACTCGGGTCCGTACCAAGAGACCCAGTACTTC. It encodes CASSYSGPYQETQYF.